Presented here are 16 T cell receptor beta chains from one specimen sequenced in a study of blood T cell repertoires in COVID-19. TCRdb keeps only in-frame clones here, not all; method: immunoSEQ multiplex PCR. Here the sample spans about 330,000 clones, roughly 89% being singletons. Specimen: peripheral blood. These receptors were taken from a man aged 25 to 45 with COVID-19, enrolled during active disease.

The chain joins TRBV4-3 to TRBJ1-4; 7 bases fit TRBD1. The CDR3 consists of 15 residues. Germline V lookup: CDR1 LGHNA, CDR2 YSLEER. J was trimmed by 11 bases and V by 0 bases; bases with no gene match: 9. CDR3 DNA sequence: TGCGCCAGCAGCCAAGATCGGGACAGCCGACGGAAACTGTTTTTT. Protein: CASSQDRDSRRKLFF.

The rearrangement uses TRBV21-1 and TRBJ2-7; the table's TRBD1 call for D was not verified on the DNA. TRBV21-1 represents a pseudogene. This CDR3 is built from 16 residues. CDR3: CATLQGEAWGSYEQYF. The CDR3 coding sequence is TGTGCCACCCTACAGGGGGAAGCGTGGGGGTCCTACGAGCAGTACTTC.

The rearrangement links TRBV7-2 to TRBJ1-6; 7 positions match TRBD1. The CDR3 length is 15 residues. Germline V lookup: CDR1 SGHTA, CDR2 FQGNSA. Trimming at V came to 1 base and at J to 7 bases, leaving 4 bases not matched to a gene. The CDR3 DNA is TGTGCCAGCAGCTTAGAGGGACAGCCCAATTCACCCCTCCACTTT. This codes for CASSLEGQPNSPLHF.

The gene calls are TRBV7-2 and TRBJ2-3, with a possible D match to TRBD2 (5 bases). CDR3 size: 13 residues. The germline V gene encodes CDR1 SGHTA and CDR2 FQGNSA. The CDR3 region has the DNA TGTGCAGTCGGGAAGGATCCTTCAGATACGCAGTATTTT. As protein: CAVGKDPSDTQYF.

This chain links TRBV7-9 with TRBJ2-1; D possibly corresponds to TRBD2 (6 bases). Germline CDR1 SEHNR, CDR2 FQNEAQ (reference sequence). V lost 4 bases, J lost 3 bases, and 16 bases lay in between. CDR3 length: 16 residues. This chain's CDR3 is CASSSRDSLLYNEQFF. DNA of the CDR3: TGTGCCAGCAGCTCGCGGGACTCCCTGCTCTACAATGAGCAGTTCTTC.

The chain has TRBV3-1 (or the pseudogene TRBV3-2) and TRBJ2-7, with 11 bases matching TRBD2. Germline CDR1 LGHDT, CDR2 YNNKEL (reference sequence). The CDR3 is 17 residues long. The V segment lost 0 bases and the J segment 0 bases; nucleotides outside the gene matches: 4. The CDR3 DNA follows: TGTGCCAGCAGCCAAGATTGGACTAGCGGGTACTCCTACGAGCAGTACTTC. It encodes CASSQDWTSGYSYEQYF.

This chain uses TRBV27 with TRBJ1-5, with D uncertain. CDR1 and CDR2 from the germline V gene are MNHEY and SMNVEV (reference sequence). The CDR3 is 12 amino acids. V was shortened by 3 bases and J by 4 bases, with 4 bases between the two germline ends. The CDR3 DNA reads TGTGCCAGCAGTTTTCTGAATCAGCCCCAGCATTTT. Its protein product is CASSFLNQPQHF.

DNA for the CDR3: TGTGCCAGCAACGACAGTTTCTTGCCTCAAGAGACCCAGTACTTC. Translating gives CASNDSFLPQETQYF. This chain uses TRBV11-3 with TRBJ2-5, with TRBD1 as a possible D gene (5 bases). CDR1 is SGHNT, CDR2 YENEEA, per germline. V was pared by 7 bases and J by 2 bases, with 17 bases between. The CDR3 loop spans 15 amino acids.

The chain combines TRBV30 with TRBJ1-6; D is ambiguous. This CDR3 has 13 residues. Germline V gene lookup returns CDR1 GTSNPN and CDR2 SVGIG (reference sequence). V gave up 0 bases and J gave up 7 bases, with 7 bases separating them. CDR3 coding DNA: TGTGCCTGGAGTGTACGAGGGAATTCACCCCTCCACTTT. Its translation: CAWSVRGNSPLHF. Based on the CDR3 plus reference TRBV30 and TRBJ1-6, the full variable domain is SQTIHQWPATLVQPVGSPLSLECTVEGTSNPNLYWYRQAAGRGLQLLFYSVGIGQISSEVPQNLSASRPQDRQFILSSKKLLLSDSGFYLCAWSVRGNSPLHFGNGTRLTVT.

This chain connects TRBV10-3 to TRBJ1-5; 7 bases fit TRBD1. Trimming removed 11 bases from V and 5 bases from J; junction bases left unmatched: 15. The CDR3 totals 15 residues. The germline V gene has CDR1 ENHRY and CDR2 SYGVKD. As DNA, the CDR3 is TGTGCCGTCCGCCAGGCGACAGGGATAGATCAGCCCCAGCATTTT. Protein: CAVRQATGIDQPQHF.

The CDR3 nucleotides are TGCGCCAGCAGCATTAGCGGGAGCGTCGACGAGCAGTACTTC. Its translation is CASSISGSVDEQYF. The rearrangement joins TRBV5-1 to TRBJ2-7; 9 bases line up with TRBD2. CDR1 is SGHRS and CDR2 is YFSETQ in the germline V gene. J was trimmed by 5 bases and V by 4 bases; bases with no gene match: 7. This CDR3 contains 14 residues.

This chain connects TRBV19 to TRBJ2-7, with TRBD2 matching over 8 bases. Germline V gene sequence: CDR1 LNHDA, CDR2 SQIVND (reference sequence). The CDR3 extends over 16 amino acids. V shed 4 bases, J shed 2 bases, and the junction held 10 bases outside the gene matches. CDR3 region: CASSNGPRGGPYEQYF. The CDR3, as DNA: TGTGCCAGTAGTAACGGCCCCCGGGGGGGTCCCTACGAGCAGTACTTC.

The chain employs TRBV30 and TRBJ1-2; no firm D call. The CDR3 has 14 residues. Trimming removed 3 bases from V and 6 bases from J, with 17 bases in between. Germline lookup yields CDR1 GTSNPN and CDR2 SVGIG (reference sequence). The CDR3 sequence: CAWSGVKPAHGYTF. In nucleotides, the CDR3 is TGTGCCTGGAGCGGGGTCAAGCCCGCGCATGGCTACACCTTC.

A few counts support this clone. This chain connects TRBV28 to TRBJ1-5; D is unclear. Looked up from germline, CDR1 is MDHEN and CDR2 is SYDVKM. Trimming cost V 3 bases and J 0 bases, with 9 bases left between them. The CDR3 is 15 residues long. Here the CDR3 reads CASSLGLHSNQPQHF. CDR3 DNA sequence: TGTGCCAGCAGTTTGGGCCTACATAGCAATCAGCCCCAGCATTTT. The full variable domain, completed using reference TRBV28 and TRBJ1-5, is DVKVTQSSRYLVKRTGEKVFLECVQDMDHENMFWYRQDPGLGLRLIYFSYDVKMKEKGDIPEGYSVSREKKERFSLILESASTNQTSMYLCASSLGLHSNQPQHFGDGTRLSIL.

This clone was recorded only once. The chain is built from TRBV7-3 and TRBJ2-5; TRBD1 matches at 9 bases. After removal of 3 bases from V and 1 base from J, the junction contained 3 bases not matched to a gene. The CDR3 spans 15 residues. Germline CDR1 reads SGHTA; CDR2 reads FQGTGA. Written as DNA, the CDR3 is TGTGCCAGCAGCTTTGGGACAGGGCCCCAAGAGACCCAGTACTTC. Residues: CASSFGTGPQETQYF.

This chain connects TRBV10-2 to TRBJ1-1; 11 positions agree with TRBD1. J gave up 0 bases and V 4 bases, and 10 bases lay outside the gene matches. CDR3 length: 18 amino acids. Germline lookup yields CDR1 WSHSY and CDR2 SAAADI. The CDR3 DNA reads TGCGCCAGCAGTGGGACAGGGGGCTGGCCTGGAATGAACACTGAAGCTTTCTTT. This gives the protein CASSGTGGWPGMNTEAFF.